This T cell receptor beta chain is drawn from a study of cytomegalovirus exposure and HLA in healthy donors. Study-wide results and limits: Analysis was performed later, and it showed HLA-associated TCR beta chains to be more clonally expanded than equally common others. Some TCR beta chains (164 of them) were listed as cytomegalovirus-associated.

Both 60 Vbeta primers and 13 Jbeta primers went into the PCR. Sequencing was performed with immunoSEQ multiplex PCR; in TCRdb, only in-frame clones are kept and a portion is missing. The sample contains about 96,000 clones, about 70% of which appear only once. The CDR3 is 16 residues long. Trimming cost V 6 bases and J 6 bases; bases outside gene matches: 13. Germline V gene data show CDR1 as SGHTA and CDR2 as FQGNSA. To note about this clone: Its target is not known.

The source is a female donor in good health and CMV-seropositive. This rearrangement joins TRBV7-2 to TRBJ2-3; 9 bases fit TRBD2. Input material: PBMCs. The CDR3 spells CASSPRTSAIMDTQYF. The CDR3 DNA follows: TGTGCCAGCAGTCCCCGGACTAGCGCGATTATGGATACGCAGTATTTT.